A selection of T cell receptor beta chains follows, all from one sample in a study of blood T cell repertoires in COVID-19. Clones were read by immunoSEQ multiplex PCR, and TCRdb kept only the in-frame ones, dropping some. There are approximately 240,000 clones in the sample; just over 90% occur only once, and around 2% lies in the top ten. The specimen sequenced was PBMCs or T cells enriched from blood (not recorded which). The receptors stem from a woman aged 18 to 35 who had recovered from COVID-19. The CDR3 runs from the conserved cysteine through the conserved F or W. Each record gives: CDR3 length, D gene, V gene, J gene, clone size, CDR3 DNA, CDR3 protein. A D gene is named only where the DNA matches it firmly. Rows may omit the clone size; those that give it use once, few, many or a size class.

>17|TRBD1|TRBV18|TRBJ1-4|-
TGTGCCAGCTCACCGGGCCGGGACAGTGCAACTAATGAAAAACTGTTTTTT
CASSPGRDSATNEKLFF
>12|-|TRBV5-6|TRBJ2-2|-
TGTGCCAGCAGCTTTATCACCGGGGAGCTGTTTTTT
CASSFITGELFF
>16|TRBD2|TRBV27|TRBJ2-1|-
TGTGCCAGCAGGGTCGGACTAGCGGGGGGTTGGGATGAGCAGTTCTTC
CASRVGLAGGWDEQFF
>14|TRBD1|TRBV11-3|TRBJ1-1|few
TGTGCCAGCAGCGCCGGGACAGTAAACACTGAAGCTTTCTTT
CASSAGTVNTEAFF
>17|-|TRBV21-1|TRBJ2-1|-
TGTGCCAGAATAGCTTCTCCCCGGGACAGCTCTTACAATGAGCAGTTCTTC
CARIASPRDSSYNEQFF
>15|TRBD2|TRBV24-1|TRBJ2-1|-
TGTGCCACCAGTGCTCCGGCTAGCGGGGGGACCGAGCAGTTCTTC
CATSAPASGGTEQFF
>15|-|TRBV3-1/TRBV3-2|TRBJ1-6|-
TGTGCCCGCAGTCCTAGGCGGGGGGGGGCTTCACCCCTCCACTTT
CARSPRRGGASPLHF
>14|-|TRBV27|TRBJ1-3|-
TGTGCCAGCAGTGGGGGCGCGACTGGAAACACCATATATTTT
CASSGGATGNTIYF
>12|-|TRBV27|TRBJ1-1|-
TGTGCCAGCAGTTTAGGGGGGGCGAAAGCTTTCTTT
CASSLGGAKAFF
>14|TRBD2|TRBV6-5|TRBJ2-1|-
TGTGCCAGCAGGAACCCTAGCGGGGATAATGAGCAGTTCTTC
CASRNPSGDNEQFF
>14|-|TRBV19|TRBJ2-7|-
TGTGCCAGTAGTATAGTGAACAGTCACTACGAGCAGTACTTC
CASSIVNSHYEQYF
>14|-|TRBV6-6|TRBJ1-2|-
TGTGCCAGCACCCCCACTACAGGGCTCTATGGCTACACCTTC
CASTPTTGLYGYTF
>18|TRBD1|TRBV7-3|TRBJ1-5|-
TGTGCCAGCAGCCCCCGGACAGGGGGCCTTAGGGGCAATCAGCCCCAGCATTTT
CASSPRTGGLRGNQPQHF
>14|-|TRBV10-2|TRBJ1-2|-
TGCGCCAGCAGGAGAGGAGTCGTTAACTATGGCTACACCTTC
CASRRGVVNYGYTF
>14|-|TRBV4-1|TRBJ1-5|-
TGCGCCAGCAGCCCGGGGGGGCTCAGGCAGCCCCAGCATTTT
CASSPGGLRQPQHF
>13|TRBD1|TRBV19|TRBJ1-4|-
TGTGCCAGTCAACGACAGGGGAGCGAAAAACTGTTTTTT
CASQRQGSEKLFF
>15|TRBD2|TRBV20-1|TRBJ2-3|-
TGCAGTGCTAGTAGCGGGGCGGACCCACCAGATACGCAGTATTTT
CSASSGADPPDTQYF
>12|-|TRBV6-2/TRBV6-3|TRBJ1-2|-
TGTGCCAGCAGTTTAACTGAATATGGCTACACCTTC
CASSLTEYGYTF
>15|-|TRBV7-2|TRBJ2-7|-
TGTGCCAGCAGCTTAGGTGGCGGGATCTCCTACGAGCAGTACTTC
CASSLGGGISYEQYF
>15|-|TRBV6-5|TRBJ2-1|-
TGTGCCAGCAACGAGGAACTGACTCTCTACAATGAGCAGTTCTTC
CASNEELTLYNEQFF
>16|TRBD1|TRBV3-1/TRBV3-2|TRBJ1-1|once
TGTGCCAGCAGCCAAGGGGGGACAGGGGCGAACACTGAAGCTTTCTTT
CASSQGGTGANTEAFF
>13|-|TRBV7-9|TRBJ2-2|few
TGTGCCAGCAGCTTATCCTCCACCGGGGAGCTGTTTTTT
CASSLSSTGELFF
>14|TRBD1|TRBV29-1|TRBJ1-1|-
TGCAGCGTTAAAGCAAGGGGGCTGAGGACTGAAGCTTTCTTT
CSVKARGLRTEAFF
>15|-|TRBV18|TRBJ1-5|-
TGTGCCAGCTCACCAAACGAGTATAGCAATCAGCCCCAGCATTTT
CASSPNEYSNQPQHF
>15|-|TRBV7-2|TRBJ2-7|-
TGTGCCAGCAGCTCTACCCTTCGGACTGGCTACGAGCAGTACTTC
CASSSTLRTGYEQYF
>17|TRBD1|TRBV7-8|TRBJ1-4|-
TGTGCCAGCAGCAGAACCAGGGGACAGGGTGCTATTGGAAAACTGTTTTTT
CASSRTRGQGAIGKLFF
>18|-|TRBV4-2|TRBJ1-1|-
TGTGCCAGCAGCCAAAAGCCCCTTGGTTTGAGCTCGAACACTGAAGCTTTCTTT
CASSQKPLGLSSNTEAFF
>16|-|TRBV3-1/TRBV3-2|TRBJ1-2|-
TGTGCCAGCAGCCAAGCCCCCAGGGATCCGATCTATGGCTACACCTTC
CASSQAPRDPIYGYTF
>15|-|TRBV5-1|TRBJ1-3|-
TGCGCCAGCAGCTTGGTAGCAGGGGCTGGAAACACCATATATTTT
CASSLVAGAGNTIYF
>15|TRBD1|TRBV7-8|TRBJ2-7|-
TGTGCCAGCAGCTTAGCGAGGGCAGGGGGCTACGAGCAGTACTTC
CASSLARAGGYEQYF
>11|-|TRBV20-1|TRBJ1-4|-
TGCAGTGCTAGACCGAATGAAAAACTGTTTTTT
CSARPNEKLFF
>16|-|TRBV23-1|TRBJ2-7|-
TGCGCCAGCAGTCACCTCGGGACACCGAACCCCTACGAGCAGTACTTC
CASSHLGTPNPYEQYF
>15|TRBD2|TRBV9|TRBJ2-1|once
TGTGCCAGCAGCCCCGATGGGAGGGCCCGCAATGAGCAGTTCTTC
CASSPDGRARNEQFF
>16|TRBD2|TRBV14|TRBJ2-5|-
TGTGCCAGCAGCCAAGCGGGACTAGCGGGAGTAGAGACCCAGTACTTC
CASSQAGLAGVETQYF
>15|-|TRBV5-1|TRBJ2-6|-
TGCGCCAGCAGCGAGGCGGGCTCTGGGGCCAACGTCCTGACTTTC
CASSEAGSGANVLTF
>13|-|TRBV5-1|TRBJ2-2|once
TGCGCCAGCAGCTTTTGGGGGCGGGGGGAGCTGTTTTTT
CASSFWGRGELFF
>14|TRBD2|TRBV7-9|TRBJ2-5|-
TGTGCCAGCAGCTTAACCCTAGCGGAAGAGACCCAGTACTTC
CASSLTLAEETQYF
>15|-|TRBV7-2|TRBJ1-2|-
TGTGCCAGCAGGCTCACTGTAGGCACAGCCTATGGCTACACCTTC
CASRLTVGTAYGYTF
>15|-|TRBV5-5|TRBJ1-5|-
TGTGCCAGCAGCTTGCTCACCACAGCAAATCAGCCCCAGCATTTT
CASSLLTTANQPQHF
>15|-|TRBV2|TRBJ1-1|-
TGTGCCAGCAGCCTGGACAAGGGCATGGACACTGAAGCTTTCTTT
CASSLDKGMDTEAFF
>14|TRBD2|TRBV2|TRBJ2-1|-
TGTGCCAGCAGGAGACTAGCGGGAGTTAATGAGCAGTTCTTC
CASRRLAGVNEQFF
>14|TRBD2|TRBV9|TRBJ2-1|-
TGTGCCAGCAGCGGGCGGGGGGGCCGAAATGAGCAGTTCTTC
CASSGRGGRNEQFF
>14|-|TRBV3-1/TRBV3-2|TRBJ1-6|-
TGTGCCAGCAGATCCTCAGGGGTTAATTCACCCCTCCACTTT
CASRSSGVNSPLHF
>14|-|TRBV28|TRBJ1-5|-
TGTGCCACCAAGGGGGGGAATAGCAATCAGCCCCAGCATTTT
CATKGGNSNQPQHF
>14|TRBD1|TRBV11-3|TRBJ1-1|-
TGTGCCAGCAGCTTCGGACAGGGAAACACTGAAGCTTTCTTT
CASSFGQGNTEAFF
>15|-|TRBV5-4|TRBJ2-1|-
TGTGCCAGCAGCCCAGTCGGGGAAGGCTACAATGAGCAGTTCTTC
CASSPVGEGYNEQFF
>14|TRBD1|TRBV7-9|TRBJ1-4|-
TGTGCCAGCAGCTCAGGGGGGACTAATGAAAAACTGTTTTTT
CASSSGGTNEKLFF
>13|TRBD1|TRBV18|TRBJ2-7|-
TGTGCCAGCTCACCAGAAGGGACAGGAGGGCAGTACTTC
CASSPEGTGGQYF
>14|-|TRBV29-1|TRBJ1-5|-
TGCAGCGTCGTCCTAGCAGGGGTTGGCCAGCCCCAGCATTTT
CSVVLAGVGQPQHF
>16|-|TRBV27|TRBJ2-5|-
TGTGCCAGTAGGGGTGTTTCAGCAGGGCGAGAAGAGACCCAGTACTTC
CASRGVSAGREETQYF
>13|-|TRBV12-3/TRBV12-4|TRBJ2-7|-
TGTGCCAGCAGTTTAGGAGGAACCTACGAGCAGTACTTC
CASSLGGTYEQYF
>10|-|TRBV29-1|TRBJ2-2|-
TGCAGCGTAGCGGCCGGGGAGCTGTTTTTT
CSVAAGELFF
>14|TRBD1|TRBV6-5|TRBJ1-2|-
TGTGCCAGCAGGAGAGACAGGGGGCGCCGAGGCTACACCTTC
CASRRDRGRRGYTF
>17|TRBD1|TRBV11-2|TRBJ1-3|-
TGTGCCAGCAGCTTAACCTGGACAGGGGTGGCTGGAAACACCATATATTTT
CASSLTWTGVAGNTIYF